A selection of T cell receptor beta chains follows, all from one sample in a study of blood T cells in healthy people across ages. TCRdb reprocessed the 5' RACE reads with MiXCR, giving one entry per CDR3 protein. The top ten clones hold under 25% of a sample with just under 750,000 distinct CDR3 sequences, around a fifth of them seen once. Material for sequencing was blood. The receptors were sampled from a man aged 65 to 85 in good health. CDR3s include the opening cysteine and the closing phenylalanine or tryptophan. Fields, in order: clone size, V gene, D gene, J gene, CDR3 protein, CDR3 DNA. D genes are given only for firm matches. Not all rows give a size; the values are once, few, many and, for expanded clones, a class.

>.|TRBV19|.|TRBJ2-5
CASSIGNSQETQYF
TGTGCCAGTAGTATAGGTAACAGCCAAGAGACCCAGTACTTC
>.|TRBV18|TRBD1|TRBJ2-4
CASSSGQDRSKNIQYF
TGTGCCAGCTCATCAGGACAGGACAGGTCCAAAAACATTCAGTACTTC
>.|TRBV6-6|.|TRBJ1-2
CASSYVSTVHGYTF
TGTGCCAGCAGTTACGTCTCGACGGTCCATGGCTACACCTTC
>.|TRBV2|TRBD2|TRBJ2-1
CASSSLTSGSANEQFF
TGTGCCAGCAGTTCACTGACTAGCGGGAGTGCCAATGAGCAGTTCTTC
>few|TRBV20-1|TRBD2|TRBJ2-2
CSANPGLNTGELFF
TGCAGTGCTAACCCGGGACTAAACACCGGGGAGCTGTTTTTT
>many|TRBV13|TRBD2|TRBJ2-3
CASSYSPTSGRTDTQYF
TGTGCCAGCAGCTATAGTCCCACTAGCGGGAGAACGGATACGCAGTATTTT
>.|TRBV12-3/TRBV12-4|.|TRBJ1-6
CASRSRVNSPLHF
TGTGCCAGCAGATCCCGCGTTAATTCACCCCTCCACTTT
>.|TRBV5-1|.|TRBJ2-5
CASSLTRGQEETQYF
TGCGCCAGCAGCTTGACCAGGGGTCAGGAGGAGACCCAGTACTTC
>.|TRBV12-3/TRBV12-4|.|TRBJ1-6
CASSLGEGSPLHF
TGTGCCAGCAGTCTGGGGGAGGGTTCACCCCTCCACTTT
>.|TRBV27|.|TRBJ1-1
CASRVWGNTEAFF
TGTGCCAGCAGGGTTTGGGGGAACACTGAAGCTTTCTTT
>.|TRBV6-2/TRBV6-3|TRBD1|TRBJ1-1
CASEGGGVNTEAFF
TGTGCCAGCGAAGGGGGCGGAGTAAATACTGAAGCTTTCTTT
>.|TRBV5-6|TRBD2|TRBJ2-1
CACTRAGEGNEQLF
TGTGCCTGCACCAGAGCGGGAGAGGGCAATGAGCAGCTCTTC
>few|TRBV11-2|TRBD2|TRBJ2-2
CASSLGPLAGTGELFF
TGTGCCAGCAGCTTAGGCCCACTAGCGGGGACCGGGGAGCTGTTTTTT
>.|TRBV24-1|TRBD2|TRBJ2-3
CATSEPAGTRKSTDTQYF
TGTGCCACCAGTGAACCCGCCGGGACTAGAAAGAGCACAGATACGCAGTATTTT
>.|TRBV6-5|.|TRBJ2-4
CASSYSKAKNIQYF
TGTGCCAGCAGTTACTCGAAAGCCAAAAACATTCAGTACTTC
>.|TRBV6-1|TRBD1|TRBJ2-2
CASRSGTGFLAGELFF
TGTGCCAGCAGGTCCGGGACAGGGTTTTTAGCCGGGGAGCTGTTTTTT
>few|TRBV12-3/TRBV12-4|.|TRBJ2-3
CATQQGPDTQYF
TGTGCCACCCAACAGGGCCCAGATACGCAGTATTTT
>.|TRBV30|.|TRBJ1-2
CAWSVVGGYTF
TGTGCCTGGAGTGTCGTGGGCGGCTACACCTTC
>many|TRBV6-5|TRBD1|TRBJ2-1
CASRRGGGGMGNEQFF
TGTGCCAGCAGACGAGGGGGCGGTGGTATGGGCAATGAGCAGTTCTTC
>few|TRBV2|.|TRBJ2-7
CASSAGRVPYEQYF
TGTGCCAGCAGCGCCGGCAGGGTTCCCTACGAGCAGTACTTC
>.|TRBV24-1|TRBD1|TRBJ1-2
CATSQTGVSWALF
TGTGCCACCAGCCAAACAGGGGTCTCGTGGGCCCTCTTC
>.|TRBV5-5|TRBD2|TRBJ2-3
CASSFGRGDTDTQYF
TGTGCCAGCAGCTTTGGTCGGGGGGACACAGATACGCAGTATTTT